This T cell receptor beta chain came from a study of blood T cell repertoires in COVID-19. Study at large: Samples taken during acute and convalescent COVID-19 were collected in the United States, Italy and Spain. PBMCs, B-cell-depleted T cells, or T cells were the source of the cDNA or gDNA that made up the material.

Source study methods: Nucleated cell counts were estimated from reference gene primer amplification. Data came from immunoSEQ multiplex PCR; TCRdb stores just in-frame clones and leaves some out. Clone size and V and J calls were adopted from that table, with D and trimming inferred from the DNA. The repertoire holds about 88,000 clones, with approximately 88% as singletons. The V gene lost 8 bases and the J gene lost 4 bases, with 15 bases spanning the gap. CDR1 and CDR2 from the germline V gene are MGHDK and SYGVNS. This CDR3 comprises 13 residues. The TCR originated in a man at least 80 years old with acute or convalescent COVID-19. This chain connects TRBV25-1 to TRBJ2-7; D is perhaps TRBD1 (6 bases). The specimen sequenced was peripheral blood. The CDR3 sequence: CASSRAGEYEQYF. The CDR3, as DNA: TGTGCCAGCTCCCGGGCAGGGGAGTACGAGCAGTACTTC.